The 17 T cell receptor beta chains below were found in one sample sequenced in a study of T cell responses to AZD1222 COVID-19 vaccine. TCRdb's table, derived via immunoSEQ multiplex PCR, lists solely in-frame clones and lacks some. The data show about 130,000 clones, 90% seen once. This specimen consisted of peripheral blood, obtained on day 0 of AZD1222 vaccination. These receptors were collected from an adult in good health.

V and J are TRBV6-2 or TRBV6-3 and TRBJ2-2, with D unclear. The CDR3 spans 16 residues. The V end was cut by 5 bases, the J end by 6 bases, with 19 bases between. The germline V gene encodes CDR1 MNHEY and CDR2 SVGEGT. The CDR3 DNA reads as TGTGCCAGCAGTACCGTACCCGGGTTACACGCCGGGGAGCTGTTTTTT. Residues: CASSTVPGLHAGELFF.

CDR3 sequence reads: CASSQRQGWETQYF. The CDR3 DNA is TGCGCCAGCAGCCAACGACAGGGTTGGGAGACCCAGTACTTC. The genes are TRBV4-3 and TRBJ2-5; 7 nucleotides match TRBD1. The germline gives CDR1 LGHNA, CDR2 YSLEER. CDR3 length: 14 residues. With V trimmed by 2 bases and J by 5 bases, 5 bases remained unmatched.

The genes are TRBV5-1 and TRBJ1-6; 10 bases are shared with TRBD1. Germline CDR1 is SGHRS and CDR2 is YFSETQ. The CDR3 totals 19 residues. The V segment lost 0 bases and the J segment 0 bases; nucleotides outside the gene matches: 6. The CDR3 bases are TGCGCCAGCAGCTTGGGGGACAGGGGTCCCAGCTCCTATAATTCACCCCTCCACTTT. Amino acids: CASSLGDRGPSSYNSPLHF. The whole variable domain, filled in from reference TRBV5-1 and TRBJ1-6, reads KAGVTQTPRYLIKTRGQQVTLSCSPISGHRSVSWYQQTPGQGLQFLFEYFSETQRNKGNFPGRFSGRQFSNSRSEMNVSTLELGDSALYLCASSLGDRGPSSYNSPLHFGNGTRLTVT.

The chain uses TRBV2 and TRBJ1-2, with 7 bases lining up with TRBD1. V was pared by 6 bases and J by 6 bases, with 13 bases of the junction left unmatched. This CDR3 has 15 amino acids. Germline CDR1 reads SNHLY; CDR2 reads FYNNEI. The DNA of the CDR3 is TGTGCCAGCAGCTCAACCGGGACAGAGAACCATGGCTACACCTTC. Its protein product is CASSSTGTENHGYTF.

The chain recombines TRBV30 with TRBJ1-6, with D possibly TRBD1 on 5 matching bases. V lost 0 bases to trimming and J lost 3 bases, with 18 bases between them. The CDR3 is made up of 18 amino acids. Germline loops: CDR1 GTSNPN, CDR2 SVGIG (reference sequence). Written as DNA, the CDR3 is TGTGCCTGGAGTGTCGGGGGGGGGAATACAGGCTATAATTCACCCCTCCACTTT. Translated, it gives CAWSVGGGNTGYNSPLHF.

V is TRBV5-1 and J is TRBJ2-3; 7 bases fit TRBD2. CDR1 is SGHRS, CDR2 YFSETQ, per germline. The length of the CDR3 is 14 residues. V shed 3 bases, J shed 4 bases, and the junction held 5 bases outside the gene matches. CDR3 amino acids: CASSSGGGADTQYF. The DNA of the CDR3 is TGCGCCAGCAGCTCGGGGGGAGGGGCAGATACGCAGTATTTT.

The V call is TRBV2, the J call TRBJ1-6; 9 nucleotides align to TRBD1. Germline-derived CDR1 and CDR2 are SNHLY and FYNNEI. The CDR3 totals 15 residues. J lost 9 bases, V lost 7 bases, and 10 bases had no gene match. The CDR3 is CASTVRTGASSPLHF. The DNA for the CDR3 is TGTGCCAGCACGGTCAGGACAGGGGCGAGTTCACCCCTCCACTTT.

The gene calls are TRBV5-1 and TRBJ1-5; 9 bases fit TRBD1. The germline V gene has CDR1 SGHRS and CDR2 YFSETQ. The CDR3 runs to 15 residues. Losses at the gene ends were 2 bases for V and 4 bases for J; bases not matched to a gene: 4. The CDR3 DNA reads as TGCGCCAGCAGCTTAGACGGGACAGGGAATCAGCCCCAGCATTTT. This codes for CASSLDGTGNQPQHF. Variable domain in full (rest from reference TRBV5-1 and TRBJ1-5): KAGVTQTPRYLIKTRGQQVTLSCSPISGHRSVSWYQQTPGQGLQFLFEYFSETQRNKGNFPGRFSGRQFSNSRSEMNVSTLELGDSALYLCASSLDGTGNQPQHFGDGTRLSIL.

The chain recombines TRBV4-1 with TRBJ2-2; a possible D gene is TRBD2 (5 bases). Trimming took 4 bases from V and 6 from J, leaving 12 bases between them. This CDR3 is built from 14 residues. Germline values: CDR1 MGHRA, CDR2 YSYEKL. The CDR3 coding sequence is TGCGCCAGCAGCCTCTTGGGGAGCGCCGGGGAGCTGTTTTTT. This translates into CASSLLGSAGELFF.

The V call is TRBV4-1, the J call TRBJ2-7, with a tentative D call TRBD2 (6 bases). Trimming removed 0 bases at V and 0 bases at J, with 18 bases between. The CDR3 consists of 18 residues. The germline CDR1 and CDR2 sequences are MGHRA and YSYEKL. The CDR3, as DNA: TGCGCCAGCAGCCAAGATATAGGAGGGGCCGCGAGCTCCTACGAGCAGTACTTC. Its translation: CASSQDIGGAASSYEQYF.

The chain couples TRBV6-2 or TRBV6-3 to TRBJ2-7; D uncertain. The V end lost 6 bases, the J end lost 0 bases, and 18 bases lay between the germline ends. The CDR3 consists of 16 residues. Germline V lookup: CDR1 MNHEY, CDR2 SVGEGT. CDR3: CASSPLWVASSYEQYF. CDR3 in DNA: TGTGCCAGCAGCCCCCTATGGGTGGCGAGCTCCTACGAGCAGTACTTC.

Note on this clone: The same CDR3 is also encoded by other DNA sequences in this sample. The chain carries TRBV6-5 and TRBJ2-6, with no clear D. In germline, CDR1 is MNHEY, CDR2 SVGAGI. The ends were cut back, 2 bases at V and 1 base at J, with 6 bases in the middle. The length of the CDR3 is 15 residues. The CDR3, as DNA: TGTGCCAGCAGTTACGTCCGATCTGGGGCCAACGTCCTGACTTTC. Amino acid sequence: CASSYVRSGANVLTF.

The J gene is TRBJ2-5, the V gene TRBV6-5; D could derive from TRBD1 or TRBD2 (6 bases each). The germline V gene has CDR1 MNHEY and CDR2 SVGAGI. Trimming pared 7 bases from V and 5 bases from J, leaving 20 bases between. This CDR3 region has 15 residues. This CDR3 reads CASTRVPVGGETQYF. CDR3 coding DNA: TGTGCCAGCACGAGGGTCCCTGTAGGGGGGGAGACCCAGTACTTC.

The V call is TRBV19, the J call TRBJ1-3, with 7 nucleotides matching TRBD1. Germline V gene sequence: CDR1 LNHDA, CDR2 SQIVND (reference sequence). Trimming removed 6 bases from V and 0 bases from J; junction bases left unmatched: 5. The CDR3 length is 15 residues. DNA of the CDR3: TGTGCCAGTAGGGGGACAGTGGTCTCTGGAAACACCATATATTTT. Residues: CASRGTVVSGNTIYF. Looking up the rest from reference TRBV19 and TRBJ1-3 gives the full variable domain: DGGITQSPKYLFRKEGQNVTLSCEQNLNHDAMYWYRQDPGQGLRLIYYSQIVNDFQKGDIAEGYSVSREKKESFPLTVTSAQKNPTAFYLCASRGTVVSGNTIYFGEGSWLTVV.

The chain recombines TRBV28 with TRBJ2-7; 9 nucleotides align to TRBD2. Germline V lookup: CDR1 MDHEN, CDR2 SYDVKM. There are 18 residues in the CDR3. Germline trimming cut 2 bases from V and 0 bases from J; bases unmatched to any gene: 11. CDR3 bases: TGTGCCAGCAGTTTAATCTGGGTAGCGGGGGTTAACTCCTACGAGCAGTACTTC. This translates into CASSLIWVAGVNSYEQYF. Drawing the rest from reference TRBV28 and TRBJ2-7, the complete variable domain is DVKVTQSSRYLVKRTGEKVFLECVQDMDHENMFWYRQDPGLGLRLIYFSYDVKMKEKGDIPEGYSVSREKKERFSLILESASTNQTSMYLCASSLIWVAGVNSYEQYFGPGTRLTVT.

This clone was counted a single time. This chain connects TRBV28 to TRBJ1-2, with D possibly being TRBD1 (5 bases). This CDR3 is 11 amino acids long. Per germline, CDR1 MDHEN and CDR2 SYDVKM. V gave up 6 bases and J gave up 3 bases, with 5 bases separating them. The CDR3: CASRQDYGYTF. The CDR3 nucleotides are TGTGCCAGCAGACAGGACTATGGCTACACCTTC.

J is TRBJ1-2 and V is TRBV4-2; TRBD1 matches at 8 bases. The CDR3 sequence is 16 residues long. The J segment lost 4 bases and the V segment lost 4 bases, leaving 11 bases of the junction unmatched. Germline lookup yields CDR1 LGHNA and CDR2 YNFKEQ. The CDR3 DNA reads TGTGCCAGCAGCCTCAAGATAGGACAGGGTGGCTATGGCTACACCTTC. This encodes CASSLKIGQGGYGYTF.